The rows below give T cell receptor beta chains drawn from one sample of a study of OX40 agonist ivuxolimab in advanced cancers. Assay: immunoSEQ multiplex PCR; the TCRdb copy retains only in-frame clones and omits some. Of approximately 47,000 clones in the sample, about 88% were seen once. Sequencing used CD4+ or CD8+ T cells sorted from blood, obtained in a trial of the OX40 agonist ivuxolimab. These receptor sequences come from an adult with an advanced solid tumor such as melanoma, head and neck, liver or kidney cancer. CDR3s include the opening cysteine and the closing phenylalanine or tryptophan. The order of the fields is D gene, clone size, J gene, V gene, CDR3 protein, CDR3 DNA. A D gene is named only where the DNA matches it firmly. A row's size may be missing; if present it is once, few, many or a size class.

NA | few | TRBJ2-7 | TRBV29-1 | CSAGVGRGISYEQYF | TGCAGCGCCGGGGTAGGGAGAGGTATCTCCTACGAGCAGTACTTC
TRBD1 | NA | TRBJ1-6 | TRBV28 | CATRQGAIYF | TGTGCCACCAGACAGGGGGCAATCTACTTT
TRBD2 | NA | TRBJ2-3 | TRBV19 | CASSEGTTRHTQYF | TGTGCCAGTAGTGAGGGGACTACCCGCCATACGCAGTATTTT
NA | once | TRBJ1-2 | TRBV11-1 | CASSSQGSGYTF | TGTGCCAGCAGCTCTCAGGGATCTGGCTACACCTTC
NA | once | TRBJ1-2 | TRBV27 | CASSFHGGGGGYGYTF | TGTGCCAGCAGTTTTCATGGCGGAGGGGGTGGCTATGGCTACACCTTC
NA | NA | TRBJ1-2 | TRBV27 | CARGLRPLVYGYTF | TGTGCCAGAGGCTTACGTCCCTTAGTCTATGGCTACACCTTC
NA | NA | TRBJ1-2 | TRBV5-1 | CASSLGGPGFYTF | TGCGCCAGCAGCTTGGGGGGGCCGGGTTTTTACACCTTC
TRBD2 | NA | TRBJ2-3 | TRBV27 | CASSLQAGAHLGDTQYF | TGTGCCAGCAGTTTACAGGCGGGAGCGCACTTGGGAGATACGCAGTATTTT
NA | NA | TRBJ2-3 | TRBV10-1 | CASSASGVDTQYF | TGCGCCAGCAGTGCGTCGGGGGTAGATACGCAGTATTTT
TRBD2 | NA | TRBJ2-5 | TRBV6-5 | CASSAPGLANQYF | TGTGCCAGCAGCGCTCCGGGACTAGCAAATCAGTACTTC
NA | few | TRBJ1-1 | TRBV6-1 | CASSPSRRVDDFF | TGTGCCAGCAGTCCAAGTAGGAGAGTAGACGATTTCTTT
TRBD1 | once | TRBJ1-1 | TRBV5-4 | CASSRTGYTEAFF | TGTGCCAGCAGCAGGACAGGGTACACTGAAGCTTTCTTT
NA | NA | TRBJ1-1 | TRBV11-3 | CASSLDQNTEAFF | TGTGCCAGCAGCTTAGATCAGAACACTGAAGCTTTCTTT
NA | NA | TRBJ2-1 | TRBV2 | CASRGDPYNEQFF | TGTGCCAGCAGAGGGGACCCCTACAATGAGCAGTTCTTC
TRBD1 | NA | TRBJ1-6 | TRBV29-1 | CSVLVTGTNSPLHF | TGCAGCGTTCTGGTGACAGGGACAAATTCACCCCTCCACTTT
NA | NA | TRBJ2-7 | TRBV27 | CASGRTDFYEQYF | TGTGCCAGCGGTAGGACAGACTTCTACGAGCAGTACTTC
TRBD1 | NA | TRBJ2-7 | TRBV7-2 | CASSENTGGLHEQYF | TGTGCCAGCAGCGAAAATACAGGGGGTCTCCACGAGCAGTACTTC
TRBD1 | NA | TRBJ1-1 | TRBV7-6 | CASSRQGGTGNTEAFF | TGTGCCAGCAGCCGTCAGGGGGGGACAGGGAACACTGAAGCTTTCTTT
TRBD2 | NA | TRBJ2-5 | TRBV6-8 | CASKQREGGGETQYF | TGTGCCAGCAAACAGCGGGAGGGGGGAGGAGAGACCCAGTACTTC
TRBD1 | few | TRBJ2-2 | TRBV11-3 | CASSLEQGAVTGELFF | TGTGCCAGCAGCTTAGAACAGGGGGCGGTCACCGGGGAGCTGTTTTTT
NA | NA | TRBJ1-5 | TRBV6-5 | CASRPSFWSNQPQHF | TGTGCCAGCAGACCCTCGTTCTGGAGCAATCAGCCCCAGCATTTT
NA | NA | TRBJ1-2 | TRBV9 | CASSGRGPRLDGYTF | TGTGCCAGCAGCGGACGGGGACCGAGATTGGATGGCTACACCTTC
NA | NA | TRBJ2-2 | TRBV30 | CAWTSYNTGELFF | TGTGCCTGGACAAGTTACAACACCGGGGAGCTGTTTTTT
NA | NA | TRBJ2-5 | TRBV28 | CASSPAGHQDGQYF | TGTGCCAGCAGTCCCGCGGGACACCAGGATGGGCAGTACTTC
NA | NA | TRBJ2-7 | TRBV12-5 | CASGLVLGGAEYEQYF | TGTGCTAGTGGTTTGGTGTTAGGAGGGGCTGAGTACGAGCAGTACTTC
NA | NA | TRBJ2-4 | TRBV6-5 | CASSFSAALESIQYF | TGTGCCAGCAGTTTTTCTGCGGCTCTCGAAAGCATTCAGTACTTC
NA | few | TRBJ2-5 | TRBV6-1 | CASSDWGRQGGTQYF | TGTGCCAGCAGTGATTGGGGGAGGCAGGGGGGGACCCAGTACTTC
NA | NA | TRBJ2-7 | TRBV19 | CASSTRRPNYEQYF | TGTGCCAGTAGTACTCGACGGCCGAACTACGAGCAGTACTTC
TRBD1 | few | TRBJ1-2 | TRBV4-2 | CASSQTGGTGGIYGYTF | TGTGCCAGCAGCCAAACAGGGGGGACAGGGGGGATCTATGGCTACACCTTC
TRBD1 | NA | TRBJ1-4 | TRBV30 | CAWRGTGGEKLFF | TGTGCCTGGAGAGGAACAGGGGGAGAAAAACTGTTTTTT
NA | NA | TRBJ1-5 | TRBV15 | CATSLKGNQPQHF | TGTGCCACCAGCTTGAAAGGAAATCAGCCCCAGCATTTT
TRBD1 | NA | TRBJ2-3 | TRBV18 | CASSPTGSTDTQYF | TGTGCCAGCTCACCGACAGGGTCCACAGATACGCAGTATTTT
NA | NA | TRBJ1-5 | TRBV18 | CASSPPGGGDNQPQHF | TGTGCCAGCTCACCACCGGGGGGAGGGGACAATCAGCCCCAGCATTTT
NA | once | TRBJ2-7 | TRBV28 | CASSLIGESYEQYF | TGTGCCAGCAGTTTAATTGGGGAATCCTACGAGCAGTACTTC
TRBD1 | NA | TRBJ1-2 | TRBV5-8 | CASSLLQGAVHGYTF | TGTGCCAGCAGCTTGTTACAGGGGGCGGTACATGGCTACACCTTC
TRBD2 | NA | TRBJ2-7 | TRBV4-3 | CASSHTREGEQYF | TGCGCCAGCAGCCATACCAGGGAGGGCGAGCAGTACTTC
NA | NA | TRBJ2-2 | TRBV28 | CASSSPGSTGELFF | TGTGCCAGCAGTTCCCCCGGCTCCACCGGGGAGCTGTTTTTT
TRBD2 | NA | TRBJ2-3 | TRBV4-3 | CASSQGLAGGTDTQYF | TGCGCCAGCAGCCAAGGCCTAGCGGGAGGCACAGATACGCAGTATTTT
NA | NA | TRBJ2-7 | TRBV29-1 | CSAARTIEEQYF | TGCAGCGCTGCTAGGACTATCGAAGAGCAGTACTTC
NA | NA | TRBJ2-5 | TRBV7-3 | CASSPRGGLGETQYF | TGTGCCAGCAGCCCCAGGGGGGGGCTCGGGGAGACCCAGTACTTC
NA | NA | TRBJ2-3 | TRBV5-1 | CASSSVPRTDTQYF | TGCGCCAGCAGCTCGGTGCCCCGCACAGATACGCAGTATTTT
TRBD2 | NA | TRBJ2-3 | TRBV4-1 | CASSPGLAGNTDTQYF | TGCGCCAGCAGCCCCGGACTAGCGGGGAACACAGATACGCAGTATTTT
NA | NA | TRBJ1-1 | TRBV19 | CASSNFVRDTEAFF | TGTGCCAGTAGTAACTTCGTAAGGGACACTGAAGCTTTCTTT
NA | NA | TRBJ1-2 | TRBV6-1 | CASWGGAINYGYTF | TGTGCCAGCTGGGGAGGGGCCATTAACTATGGCTACACCTTC
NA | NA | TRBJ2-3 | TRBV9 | CASSVESSTDTQYF | TGTGCCAGCAGCGTAGAATCTAGCACAGATACGCAGTATTTT
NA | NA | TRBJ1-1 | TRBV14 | CASSQGPLNTEAFF | TGTGCCAGCAGCCAGGGCCCCCTGAACACTGAAGCTTTCTTT
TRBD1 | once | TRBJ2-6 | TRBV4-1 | CASSFTGQAFGANVLTF | TGCGCCAGCAGCTTCACGGGACAGGCTTTCGGGGCCAACGTCCTGACTTTC
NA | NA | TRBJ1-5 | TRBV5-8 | CASSFIGGGFQPQHF | TGTGCCAGCAGCTTTATAGGAGGGGGTTTTCAGCCCCAGCATTTT
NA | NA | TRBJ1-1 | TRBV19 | CASSVTGGNTEAFF | TGTGCCAGTAGTGTGACAGGAGGAAACACTGAAGCTTTCTTT
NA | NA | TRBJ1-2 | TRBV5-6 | CASSLGRRANYGYTF | TGTGCCAGCAGCTTGGGGAGGAGAGCTAACTATGGCTACACCTTC
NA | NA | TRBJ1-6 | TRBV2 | CASSGQQNSPLHF | TGTGCCAGCAGTGGACAGCAGAATTCACCCCTCCACTTT
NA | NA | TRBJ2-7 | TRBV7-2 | CASSLRAPDHEQYF | TGTGCCAGCAGCTTAAGGGCCCCGGACCACGAGCAGTACTTC